This T cell receptor (beta chain) comes out of a study of shared clonotypes between healthy human individuals (TCRdb year 2020). About the investigation overall: The cohort comprised two women and a few men aged 18 to 49 years. To estimate repertoire size and how much clonotypes are shared between individuals, the study performed deep sequencing of blood TCR repertoires from a few healthy adults. To increase sequencing depth and limit assay-specific biases, different laboratories used diverse techniques to prepare libraries and sequence TCR repertoires. Per donor, leukapheresis produced somewhere between about 0.9 and 9.5 billion PBMCs.

Using the deep immunoSEQ assay, multiplex PCR amplified TCR CDR3 regions from genomic DNA. Extracted genomic DNA from each cell subset was distributed evenly across all wells of several immunoSEQ 96-well plates, and each plate was treated as a replicate. For unsorted PBMC, approximately 300 ng of genomic DNA, equivalent to approximately 30,000 T cell genomes, went into each replicate PCR. Unsorted PBMC genomic DNA was sequenced across ten immunoSEQ deep assay plates. Purified libraries were quantified with a Qubit 3.0 fluorometer, sized on a Bioanalyzer 2100, and re-quantified with the KAPA Library Quantification kit. A separate single-read 150-cycle Illumina NextSeq 550 flow cell was used to sequence each immunoSEQ 96-well plate. The paper's data handling went like this. The immunoSEQ output contained only junctional sequences without quality scores, so filtering could not match that applied to full-length reads. To assign V/J genes and CDR3, sequences were annotated using PyIR, a Python wrapper for IgBLAST v1.9, with IMGT germline references. Any read was removed if the V/J assignment was weak (E-value above 1e-6), the CDR3 was missing, or the read contained stop codons, out-of-frame junctions, or ambiguous translated residues. V3J clonotypes were defined as sequences sharing an identical inferred V gene, J gene, and CDR3 amino acid sequence. To compute the percentage overlap between repertoires, the number of shared unique clonotypes was divided by the size of the smaller repertoire. Richness of each repertoire was evaluated using RTK rarefaction, the Chao1 estimator, and Recon v2.1 estimates of unobserved clonotypes. Sourced from immuneACCESS, this table was stored by TCRdb with only in-frame sequences that have V and J called. A share of the clones is absent; for the studies checked, an unresolved V gene accounts for under half, and the remainder has no known explanation. D and trimming come from the DNA, and the V and J calls and clone size come from that table. This sample comprises around 440,000 clones, more than 70% of them detected only once. The ten most abundant clones make up around 13% of the sample.

On the study overall, not on this receptor specifically: Because the study included only a small number of donors, the genetic and exposure-history diversity represented was limited. Sampling was limited to blood, and TCR repertoires in tissue likely differ from TCR repertoires in blood. Pairwise subsampling indicated that sequencing depth was expected to affect the degree of clonotype sharing among donors.

CDR1 and CDR2 were assigned from the germline V gene as MDHEN and SYDVKM. Trimming removed 3 bases from V and 14 bases from J, leaving 14 bases between the germline ends. From its cysteine to its phenylalanine, the CDR3 spans 12 amino acids. This entry keeps only the CDR3 DNA: 36 bases, framed from base 1. The donors were healthy, HIV-negative adults with no recently reported acute infections or vaccinations. Only Caucasian adults living in Nashville, Tennessee, USA were represented among the donors. For unsorted samples, some 100 million PBMCs were counted and genomic DNA was extracted with the QIAamp DNA Blood Mini kit. Blood was obtained by leukapheresis, after which PBMCs were separated by Ficoll-Histopaque density gradient centrifugation and cryopreserved in liquid nitrogen vapor phase. Concerning this clone: The antigen this receptor binds is unknown. No qualities accompany the bases; no much larger clone lies one base away.

The sample was PBMCs. The TCR was taken from a woman aged 40 to 50 in good health. Some clones in this sample may be carry-over from other donors' samples. The V gene is TRBV28 and the J gene is TRBJ1-5; matching of 6 bases hints at TRBD1 as the D gene. The bases read TGTGCCAGCAGTTTTGAGGCAGGGGTTGAGCATTTT. Its coded protein is CASSFEAGVEHF.